Sequencing of this T cell receptor beta chain was carried out in a study of T cell repertoires in cytomegalovirus infection. Findings and caveats of the study: Within the response measured ex vivo, HLA-C-restricted CMV-specific TCR beta clonotypes were dominant.

Each CDR3 protein gets one entry after TCRdb re-called the reads with MiXCR. The sample holds roughly 230,000 distinct CDR3 sequences; more than 15% are singletons and the top ten take 40% to 55%. The CDR3 loop spans 15 amino acids. CDR1 is MNHNY, CDR2 SVGAGI, per germline (reference sequence). Trimming left V 6 bases short and J 4 bases short, with 16 bases between. A word on this clonotype: Its antigen is as yet unknown.

The clonotype comes from a human donor in good health (CMV status not recorded). Some clones in this sample may be carry-over from other donors' samples. The specimen was CD8+ T cells from PBMCs. V gene TRBV6-6 combines with J gene TRBJ2-1, with D maybe TRBD1 (5 bases). CDR3 in amino acids: CASRDSLPLYNEQFF. CDR3 bases: TGTGCCAGCAGAGACAGCCTACCTTTGTACAATGAGCAGTTCTTC.